The 3 T cell receptor beta chains listed next were all sequenced from one sample in a study of blood T cell repertoires in COVID-19 (dated by TCRdb to 2019 to 2021). The library was obtained by the immunoSEQ multiplex PCR assay. TCRdb holds this immuneACCESS table with in-frame rearrangements only. Some clones are missing; in checked studies, unresolved V genes explain under half, and the rest has no known cause. The table for this sample lists about 240,000 clones; around 83% of them were counted only once. The ten largest make up less than 4% of the sample. Sequencing was carried out using peripheral blood. These receptors originate from a woman aged 18-29 years with acute or convalescent COVID-19.

The genes are TRBV30 and TRBJ2-7, with TRBD1 matching over 11 bases. This CDR3 has 14 amino acids. Losses at the gene ends were 3 bases for V and 5 bases for J; bases not matched to a gene: 6. From germline, CDR1 is GTSNPN and CDR2 SVGIG (reference sequence). CDR3 amino acids: CAWSRGQGEDEQYF. The CDR3, as DNA: TGTGCCTGGAGCCGGGGACAGGGGGAGGACGAGCAGTACTTC.

This rearrangement joins TRBV6-5 to TRBJ2-7, with TRBD2 as a possible D gene (6 bases). Trimming removed 7 bases from V and 1 base from J, with 14 bases in between. CDR3 length: 14 residues. CDR1 is MNHEY and CDR2 is SVGAGI in the germline V gene. CDR3 coding DNA: TGTGCCAGCACCACTCCAGCGGGTTCCTACGAGCAGTACTTC. Protein: CASTTPAGSYEQYF.

The gene calls are TRBV4-2 and TRBJ2-7, with a possible D match to TRBD2 (5 bases). The V gene's germline CDR1 is LGHNA and CDR2 YNFKEQ. Trimming pared 1 base from V and 6 bases from J, leaving 13 bases between. The CDR3 length is 14 residues. The CDR3 nucleotides read TGTGCCAGCAGCCAAGGGCAGCGGACCAGCGAGCAGTACTTC. Translation gives CASSQGQRTSEQYF.